The 30 T cell receptor beta chains presented below share a single source sample, sequenced in a study of radiotherapy plus CTLA-4 blockade in lung cancer (dated by TCRdb to the late 2010s). The library was prepared using the immunoSEQ multiplex PCR assay. TCRdb took this table from immuneACCESS and kept in-frame rearrangements with V and J called. Such tables lack part of the clones; where checked against another copy, unresolved V genes explain under half of the gap, and the rest is unexplained. The table for this sample lists 81,000 or so clones; around four fifths of them were counted only once. The ten largest clonotypes hold roughly 14% of the sample. The input for sequencing was peripheral blood, taken from a patient treated with radiotherapy plus ipilimumab. The source of these receptors is a human donor with non-small cell lung cancer that progressed on radiotherapy plus ipilimumab.

The V gene is TRBV29-1, the J gene TRBJ2-3; 7 positions agree with TRBD2. CDR1 is SQVTM, CDR2 ANQGSEA, per germline. Trimming at V came to 8 bases and at J to 0 bases, leaving 8 bases not matched to a gene. This CDR3 is built from 14 residues. This CDR3 is CSTGGPTSTDTQYF. In DNA, the CDR3 is TGCAGCACGGGAGGCCCGACTAGCACAGATACGCAGTATTTT.

The chain has TRBV9 and TRBJ2-5; D gene unclear. CDR1 is SGDLS and CDR2 is YYNGEE in the germline V gene. CDR3 length: 16 residues. Trimming removed 4 bases at V and 5 bases at J, with 21 bases between. The CDR3: CASSPPLGWADETQYF. CDR3 DNA: TGTGCCAGCAGCCCCCCATTAGGGTGGGCGGACGAGACCCAGTACTTC.

This chain connects TRBV28 to TRBJ1-1; weak D call: TRBD1 (5 bases). The CDR3 is made up of 13 amino acids. In germline, CDR1 is MDHEN, CDR2 SYDVKM. Trimming took 4 bases from V and 5 from J, leaving 11 bases between them. The chain's CDR3 is CASSSPEGTEAFF. The CDR3 DNA follows: TGTGCCAGCAGTTCCCCGGAGGGGACTGAAGCTTTCTTT.

The V call is TRBV19, the J call TRBJ2-7, with TRBD1 matching 9 bases. Germline CDR1 is LNHDA and CDR2 is SQIVND (reference sequence). The length of the CDR3 is 16 residues. V trimming: 1 base; J trimming: 5 bases; junction bases outside the gene matches: 9. The CDR3 loop reads CASSIGGTGFGDEQYF. Written as DNA, the CDR3 is TGTGCCAGTAGTATAGGCGGGACAGGGTTCGGAGACGAGCAGTACTTC.

The genes are TRBV4-3 and TRBJ2-1, with TRBD2 identical over 9 bases. J gave up 13 bases and V 0 bases, and 4 bases lay outside the gene matches. The CDR3 runs 13 residues. Germline loops: CDR1 LGHNA, CDR2 YSLEER. For the CDR3, the DNA is TGCGCCAGCAGCCAAGAGGGCGGGAGGGTTCAGTTCTTC. Protein: CASSQEGGRVQFF.

The chain employs TRBV4-1 and TRBJ1-2; tentative D call: TRBD1 (6 bases). V was pared by 2 bases and J by 4 bases, with 14 bases between. The CDR3 loop spans 15 amino acids. Germline V gene data show CDR1 as MGHRA and CDR2 as YSYEKL. The CDR3 DNA is TGCGCCAGCAGCCAAACGTCGACAGGTGCCTATGGCTACACCTTC. This encodes CASSQTSTGAYGYTF.

V gene TRBV6-6 combines with J gene TRBJ1-4, with 7 bases aligning to TRBD1. CDR1 is MNHNY, CDR2 SVGAGI, per germline (reference sequence). The J segment lost 8 bases and the V segment lost 6 bases, leaving 9 bases of the junction unmatched. This CDR3 comprises 14 residues. CDR3 coding DNA: TGTGCCAGCAGGGAACAGGGGCTGCGCGAAAAACTGTTTTTT. It yields the protein CASREQGLREKLFF.

V and J are TRBV5-5 and TRBJ2-5; 7 bases match TRBD2. The ends lost 2 bases at V and 2 bases at J; junction bases unmatched: 12. The CDR3 has 17 amino acids. Germline V gene data show CDR1 as SGHKS and CDR2 as YYEKEE (reference sequence). The CDR3 sequence: CASSLLASGVKQETQYF. CDR3 in DNA: TGTGCCAGCAGCTTATTGGCTAGCGGAGTAAAACAAGAGACCCAGTACTTC.

This sequence joins TRBV15 and TRBJ1-4; tentative D call: TRBD1 (5 bases). CDR3 size: 13 residues. Germline loops: CDR1 LNHNV, CDR2 YYDKDF (reference sequence). V lost 3 bases and J lost 6, with 8 bases in between. The CDR3 bases are TGTGCCACCAGCAGCGGGGACCATGAAAAACTGTTTTTT. It is translated as CATSSGDHEKLFF.

This sequence joins TRBV6-6 and TRBJ1-2, with D maybe TRBD1 (5 bases). Germline V lookup: CDR1 MNHNY, CDR2 SVGAGI (reference sequence). Trimming took off 10 bases at V and 1 base at J, with 22 bases between the two ends. CDR3 size: 16 residues. CDR3 in amino acids: CATVGGVQVRNYGYTF. CDR3 nucleotides: TGTGCCACCGTAGGCGGAGTACAGGTCCGTAACTATGGCTACACCTTC.

This chain connects TRBV2 to TRBJ2-7; D is perhaps TRBD1 or TRBD2 (5 bases each). CDR1 SNHLY and CDR2 FYNNEI come from the germline V gene. Trimming shortened V by 1 base and J by 5 bases, and 15 bases separated the two germline ends. The CDR3 totals 15 residues. CDR3 amino acids: CASSEGVGVPHEQYF. The CDR3 nucleotides read TGTGCCAGCAGTGAAGGCGTGGGGGTTCCCCACGAGCAGTACTTC.

The V call is TRBV11-1, the J call TRBJ2-1, with 7 bases fitting TRBD1. Germline assignment: CDR1 SGHAT and CDR2 FQDESV (reference sequence). The V and J ends lost 5 bases and 2 bases, in that order; junction bases with no gene match: 12. The CDR3 extends over 17 amino acids. In nucleotides, the CDR3 is TGTGCCAGCAGCCCATGGGACAGTCCTGGGCCCTACAATGAGCAGTTCTTC. Translated, it gives CASSPWDSPGPYNEQFF. The whole variable domain, remainder taken from reference TRBV11-1 and TRBJ2-1, is EAEVAQSPRYKITEKSQAVAFWCDPISGHATLYWYRQILGQGPELLVQFQDESVVDDSQLPKDRFSAERLKGVDSTLKIQPAELGDSAMYLCASSPWDSPGPYNEQFFGPGTRLTVL.

The V call is TRBV5-1, the J call TRBJ2-7, with 9 bases that match TRBD1. The CDR3 is 15 amino acids. J lost 1 base, V lost 4 bases, and 6 bases had no gene match. CDR1 SGHRS and CDR2 YFSETQ come from the germline V gene. The CDR3 nucleotides read TGCGCCAGCAGCCCCTTCGGGACAGGGTCCTACGAGCAGTACTTC. Protein product: CASSPFGTGSYEQYF. The full variable domain, with the rest looked up from reference TRBV5-1 and TRBJ2-7, is KAGVTQTPRYLIKTRGQQVTLSCSPISGHRSVSWYQQTPGQGLQFLFEYFSETQRNKGNFPGRFSGRQFSNSRSEMNVSTLELGDSALYLCASSPFGTGSYEQYFGPGTRLTVT.

This clone has just a few counts. This same CDR3 is encoded by further DNA sequences in the sample. The chain employs TRBV27 and TRBJ1-4; TRBD1 aligns across 10 bases. Germline assignment: CDR1 MNHEY and CDR2 SMNVEV (reference sequence). Trimming cost V 8 bases and J 8 bases; bases outside gene matches: 5. The CDR3 has 13 residues. This chain's CDR3 is CASADRGGEKLFF. CDR3 bases: TGTGCCAGCGCGGACAGGGGGGGCGAAAAACTGTTTTTT.

This chain connects TRBV10-3 to TRBJ1-1; TRBD1 agrees at 9 bases. Germline CDR1 and CDR2: ENHRY and SYGVKD. Trimming took 4 bases from V and 13 from J; bases not matched to a gene: 16. This CDR3 spans 15 amino acids. CDR3 nucleotide sequence: TGTGCCATCAGTGGAGTGTCACCGGGACAGGGTAGTGTTTTCTTT. This sequence encodes CAISGVSPGQGSVFF.

This clone was recorded a few times. The junction and the germline gene differ at one end; a read error may be behind it. The chain is built from TRBV7-7 and TRBJ2-7; 8 bases match TRBD2. Germline V gene lookup returns CDR1 SSHAT and CDR2 FNYEAQ (reference sequence). The CDR3 has 14 amino acids. CDR3 amino acids: CASSQLSGSPEQYF. The DNA for the CDR3 is TGTGCTAGCAGCCAATTGAGCGGGAGCCCCGAGCAGTACTTC.

The chain recombines TRBV7-6 with TRBJ1-6; D may be TRBD1 (5 bases). This CDR3 is 13 amino acids long. Germline V CDR1 and CDR2: SGHVS, FNYEAQ. The germline V and J ends were trimmed by 5 bases and 8 bases, with 10 bases remaining between them. The CDR3 sequence: CASSRDYYSPLHF. The CDR3 region has the DNA TGTGCCAGCAGCCGGGACTACTATTCACCCCTCCACTTT.

The rearrangement uses TRBV5-1 and TRBJ1-1; TRBD1 aligns across 7 bases. J gave up 0 bases and V 4 bases, and 6 bases lay outside the gene matches. CDR1 and CDR2 (germline): SGHRS, YFSETQ. There are 15 residues in the CDR3. DNA for the CDR3: TGCGCCAGCAGCCCCAAGACAGGGTTGAACACTGAAGCTTTCTTT. It encodes CASSPKTGLNTEAFF. Drawing the rest from reference TRBV5-1 and TRBJ1-1, the complete variable domain is KAGVTQTPRYLIKTRGQQVTLSCSPISGHRSVSWYQQTPGQGLQFLFEYFSETQRNKGNFPGRFSGRQFSNSRSEMNVSTLELGDSALYLCASSPKTGLNTEAFFGQGTRLTVV.

This clone qualifies as large. This sequence joins TRBV7-6 and TRBJ2-3, with 7 bases that match TRBD2. The CDR3 loop spans 14 amino acids. Unmatched junction bases numbered 0, after V lost 0 bases and J lost 3 bases. CDR1 is SGHVS, CDR2 FNYEAQ, per germline. The CDR3 loop is CASSLAGGTDTQYF. The CDR3 region has the DNA TGTGCCAGCAGCTTAGCGGGGGGGACAGATACGCAGTATTTT.

This clone appeared once. Here the CDR3 reads CASRRQGNNYGYTF. The CDR3 DNA reads as TGCGCCAGCCGCCGACAGGGTAACAACTATGGCTACACCTTC. This rearrangement joins TRBV4-1 to TRBJ1-2; 7 nucleotides align to TRBD1. Germline-derived CDR1 and CDR2 are MGHRA and YSYEKL. V was pared by 8 bases and J by 2 bases, with 8 bases of the junction left unmatched. The CDR3 has 14 residues.

This chain connects TRBV6-6 to TRBJ1-2; TRBD1 might be the D (5 bases). CDR3 length: 15 amino acids. V was pared by 5 bases and J by 4 bases, with 17 bases between. Germline V gives CDR1 MNHNY, CDR2 SVGAGI (reference sequence). The DNA for the CDR3 is TGTGCCAGCAGTCCGTACCTGGGGGAGTCCTATGGCTACACCTTC. This translates into CASSPYLGESYGYTF.

On this clone itself: Compared with germline, one end of the junction differs, possibly owing to a read error. This rearrangement joins TRBV15 to TRBJ1-2; 7 positions agree with TRBD1. CDR1 is LNHNV and CDR2 is YYDKDF in the germline V gene (reference sequence). The CDR3 is 15 residues long. In nucleotides, the CDR3 is TGTGCCACCAGCCGAGACAGGGAGCTGGGCTATGGCTACACCTTC. Its translation: CATSRDRELGYGYTF.

The V gene is TRBV5-4, the J gene TRBJ1-1; D is undetermined. Germline values: CDR1 SGHNT, CDR2 YYREEE (reference sequence). Deletions cut 1 base from V and 5 bases from J, with 9 bases between. This CDR3 has 13 residues. CDR3 protein: CASSLNIGTEAFF. In DNA, the CDR3 is TGTGCCAGCAGCTTGAACATCGGGACTGAAGCTTTCTTT.

The J gene is TRBJ2-7, the V gene TRBV18; 7 bases agree with TRBD1. V gave up 2 bases and J gave up 2 bases; unmatched junction bases: 6. The CDR3 extends over 15 amino acids. The germline V gene encodes CDR1 KGHSH and CDR2 LQKENI. This CDR3 is CASSPGTEKAYEQYF. For the CDR3, the DNA is TGTGCCAGCTCACCAGGGACAGAAAAGGCCTACGAGCAGTACTTC. Filled out from reference TRBV18 and TRBJ2-7, the complete variable domain reads NAGVMQNPRHLVRRRGQEARLRCSPMKGHSHVYWYRQLPEEGLKFMVYLQKENIIDESGMPKERFSAEFPKEGPSILRIQQVVRGDSAAYFCASSPGTEKAYEQYFGPGTRLTVT.

CDR3 bases: TGTGCCAGTAGTATCGGGACCTTCACCTATGGCTACACCTTC. Translating gives CASSIGTFTYGYTF. The rearrangement uses TRBV19 and TRBJ1-2; weak D call: TRBD1 (5 bases). CDR1 LNHDA and CDR2 SQIVND come from the germline V gene (reference sequence). The CDR3 consists of 14 residues. V was cut by 3 bases and J by 4 bases, with 12 bases left in between.

This chain links TRBV19 with TRBJ1-5; D not resolved. There are 13 residues in the CDR3. V was trimmed by 2 bases and J by 3 bases, leaving 5 bases between them. Germline V gene lookup returns CDR1 LNHDA and CDR2 SQIVND (reference sequence). The CDR3 coding sequence is TGTGCCAGTAGTATAAGGCCCAATCAGCCCCAGCATTTT. It specifies CASSIRPNQPQHF. Full variable domain (remainder filled in from reference TRBV19 and TRBJ1-5): DGGITQSPKYLFRKEGQNVTLSCEQNLNHDAMYWYRQDPGQGLRLIYYSQIVNDFQKGDIAEGYSVSREKKESFPLTVTSAQKNPTAFYLCASSIRPNQPQHFGDGTRLSIL.

The chain links TRBV6-5 to TRBJ2-3, with TRBD2 matching 8 bases. This CDR3 has 15 residues. The germline V gene has CDR1 MNHEY and CDR2 SVGAGI. The V and J ends lost 6 bases and 3 bases, in that order; junction bases with no gene match: 8. CDR3 residues: CASSRAGARTDTQYF. The CDR3 region has the DNA TGTGCCAGCAGCCGAGCGGGAGCGAGGACAGATACGCAGTATTTT.

This clone is a singleton in its sample. This sample also contains other DNA sequences that code for the same CDR3. The chain recombines TRBV6-1 with TRBJ2-5; possible D gene TRBD2, 5 bases. Germline-derived CDR1 and CDR2 are MNHNS and SASEGT. Trimming pared 0 bases from V and 4 bases from J, leaving 12 bases between. The CDR3 length is 15 residues. The CDR3 is CASSEAPGTGETQYF. In nucleotides, the CDR3 is TGTGCCAGCAGTGAAGCGCCGGGAACCGGAGAGACCCAGTACTTC.

The chain joins TRBV7-8 to TRBJ2-7; no definite D call. CDR1 is SGHVS, CDR2 FQNEAQ, per germline. The CDR3 is made up of 15 amino acids. V lost 1 base and J lost 1, with 11 bases in between. CDR3 sequence: CASSLGLSWSYEQYF. CDR3 DNA: TGTGCCAGCAGCTTAGGACTCTCCTGGTCCTACGAGCAGTACTTC.

This chain connects TRBV15 to TRBJ1-5; 7 positions match TRBD1. Per germline, CDR1 LNHNV and CDR2 YYDKDF (reference sequence). Unmatched junction bases numbered 3, after V lost 2 bases and J lost 8 bases. This CDR3 is built from 13 residues. CDR3 in amino acids: CATSRPGTEPQHF. CDR3 in DNA: TGTGCCACCAGCAGACCCGGGACAGAGCCCCAGCATTTT.